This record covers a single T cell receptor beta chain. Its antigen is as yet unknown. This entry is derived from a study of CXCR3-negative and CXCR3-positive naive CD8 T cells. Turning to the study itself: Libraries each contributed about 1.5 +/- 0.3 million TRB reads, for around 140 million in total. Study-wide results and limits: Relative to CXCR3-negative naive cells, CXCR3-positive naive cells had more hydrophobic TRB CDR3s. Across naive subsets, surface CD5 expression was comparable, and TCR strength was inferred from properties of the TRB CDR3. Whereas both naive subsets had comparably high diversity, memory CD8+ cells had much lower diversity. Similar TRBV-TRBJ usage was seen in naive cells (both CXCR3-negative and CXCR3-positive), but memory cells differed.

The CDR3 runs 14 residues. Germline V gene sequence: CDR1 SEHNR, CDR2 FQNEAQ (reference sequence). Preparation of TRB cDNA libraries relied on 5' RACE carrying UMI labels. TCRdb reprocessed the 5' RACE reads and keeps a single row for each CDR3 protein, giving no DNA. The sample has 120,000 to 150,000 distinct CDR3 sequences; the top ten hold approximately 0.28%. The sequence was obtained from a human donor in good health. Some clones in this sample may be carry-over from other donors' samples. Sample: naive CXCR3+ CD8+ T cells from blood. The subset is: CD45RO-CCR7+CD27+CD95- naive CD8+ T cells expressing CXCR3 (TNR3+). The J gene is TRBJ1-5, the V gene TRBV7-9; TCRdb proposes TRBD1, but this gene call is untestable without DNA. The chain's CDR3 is CASSLEGQVRPQHF.